The 5 T cell receptor beta chains reported below all come from one sample, sequenced in a study of radiotherapy plus CTLA-4 blockade in lung cancer. Assay used: immunoSEQ multiplex PCR; TCRdb lists only in-frame clones, some missing. This repertoire shows about 110,000 clones, about 83% found once; its top ten account for roughly 2.3%. The source was peripheral blood, collected from a patient treated with radiotherapy plus ipilimumab. These receptors were obtained from a human donor with non-small cell lung cancer that progressed on radiotherapy plus ipilimumab. Some clones in this sample may be carry-over from other donors' samples.

This chain connects TRBV28 to TRBJ1-1, with D perhaps TRBD1 (6 bases). Trimming removed 6 bases from V and 5 bases from J, with 10 bases in between. This CDR3 is 12 amino acids long. Germline values: CDR1 MDHEN, CDR2 SYDVKM. In DNA, the CDR3 is TGTGCCAGCAGGGTCCAGGGGACTGAAGCTTTCTTT. It encodes CASRVQGTEAFF.

This clone was detected once. The rearrangement joins TRBV25-1 to TRBJ2-1; no reliable D call. The V end lost 1 base, the J end lost 9 bases, and 10 bases lay between the germline ends. The CDR3 consists of 13 residues. Germline V lookup: CDR1 MGHDK, CDR2 SYGVNS. CDR3 residues: CASSEFYGGEQFF. The CDR3 coding sequence is TGTGCCAGCAGTGAATTTTACGGTGGTGAGCAGTTCTTC.

The chain carries TRBV5-6 and TRBJ2-6; TRBD2 is a possible D gene (6 bases). V lost 4 bases to trimming and J lost 5 bases, with 10 bases between them. Germline-derived CDR1 and CDR2 are SGHDT and YYEEEE. The CDR3 extends over 14 amino acids. The CDR3 nucleotides are TGTGCCAGCAGCCGCGGGGAGTGGGCCAACGTCCTGACTTTC. This codes for CASSRGEWANVLTF.

The CDR3 DNA reads as TGTGCCAGCTCACCAAGCTACAGTACAGAAACTCAAGAGACCCAGTACTTC. It yields the protein CASSPSYSTETQETQYF. The rearrangement joins TRBV18 to TRBJ2-5; D is unresolved. This CDR3 is built from 17 residues. From germline, CDR1 is KGHSH and CDR2 LQKENI. V lost 2 bases and J 2 bases, leaving 18 bases between the germline ends.

This clone appeared a single time. The chain couples TRBV4-2 to TRBJ2-4; the D is unclear. This CDR3 has 17 residues. V was trimmed by 3 bases and J by 3 bases, leaving 18 bases between them. Germline CDR1 and CDR2: LGHNA and YNFKEQ. Here the CDR3 reads CASSHAGSPGVKNIQYF. The CDR3 DNA reads TGTGCCAGCAGCCACGCAGGCAGCCCTGGGGTCAAAAACATTCAGTACTTC.